Presented here are 32 T cell receptor beta chains from one specimen sequenced in a study of early T cells in non-severe SARS-CoV-2 infection. MiXCR was run by TCRdb on the 5' RACE reads, yielding one entry per CDR3 protein. The sample holds 70,000 or so distinct CDR3 sequences, around 12% seen once. Sequences were obtained from whole blood. These receptors all come from an adult who was a healthcare worker with PCR-confirmed SARS-CoV-2 infection or an uninfected control (not recorded which).

V gene TRBV28 combines with J gene TRBJ2-2, with a weak D call TRBD2 (6 bases). Germline loops: CDR1 MDHEN, CDR2 SYDVKM. V lost 4 bases, J lost 2 bases, and 11 bases lay in between. The CDR3 covers 15 residues. The CDR3 DNA sequence: TGTGCCAGCAGTTCGGGGACTGAAAACACCGGGGAGCTGTTTTTT. Translated: CASSSGTENTGELFF. Drawing the rest from reference TRBV28 and TRBJ2-2, the complete variable domain is DVKVTQSSRYLVKRTGEKVFLECVQDMDHENMFWYRQDPGLGLRLIYFSYDVKMKEKGDIPEGYSVSREKKERFSLILESASTNQTSMYLCASSSGTENTGELFFGEGSRLTVL.

The chain recombines TRBV28 with TRBJ2-7, with TRBD2 matching 12 bases. V was clipped by 10 bases and J by 5 bases; unmatched bases: 9. The CDR3 is made up of 14 amino acids. Germline loops: CDR1 MDHEN, CDR2 SYDVKM. The CDR3 nucleotides read TGTGCCACATTATGGACTAGCGGGAAAAACGAGCAGTACTTC. Translating it yields CATLWTSGKNEQYF.

This clonotype was counted only a few times. The V gene is TRBV7-2, the J gene TRBJ2-1; D might be TRBD2 (6 bases). This CDR3 is built from 14 residues. Looked up from germline, CDR1 is SGHTA and CDR2 is FQGNSA. Trimming left V 2 bases short and J 7 bases short, with 12 bases between. The chain's CDR3 is CASSLYPSVNEQFF. The CDR3 coding sequence is TGTGCCAGCAGCTTATACCCTAGCGTTAATGAGCAGTTCTTC.

This clonotype has just a few counts. The rearrangement joins TRBV28 to TRBJ2-5; tentative D call: TRBD2 (5 bases). CDR1 is MDHEN and CDR2 is SYDVKM in the germline V gene. This CDR3 has 12 residues. The V and J ends lost 7 bases and 3 bases respectively, with 9 bases between them. CDR3 sequence: CASMVGEETQYF. The CDR3 DNA sequence: TGTGCCAGCATGGTCGGGGAAGAGACCCAGTACTTC.

This sequence joins TRBV28 and TRBJ2-7; D might be TRBD2 (6 bases). CDR3 length: 13 residues. In germline, CDR1 is MDHEN, CDR2 SYDVKM. Trimming shortened V by 6 bases and J by 5 bases, and 14 bases separated the two germline ends. CDR3 nucleotide sequence: TGTGCCAGCAGCGCCGGACCGGGAGACGAGCAGTACTTC. Translating gives CASSAGPGDEQYF.

The chain has TRBV10-3 and TRBJ1-1; no clear D. Germline lookup yields CDR1 ENHRY and CDR2 SYGVKD. CDR3 size: 14 residues. Trimming cost V 3 bases and J 1 base, with 9 bases left between them. CDR3 loop: CAISDGGQNTEAFF. The DNA for the CDR3 is TGTGCCATCAGTGATGGAGGGCAGAACACTGAAGCTTTCTTT.

The CDR3 coding sequence is TGTGCCATCAGTGCAACAGATACGCAGTATTTT. It codes for CAISATDTQYF. The chain has TRBV10-3 and TRBJ2-3, with D unclear. CDR3 length: 11 amino acids. CDR1 is ENHRY and CDR2 is SYGVKD in the germline V gene. V was pared by 4 bases and J by 3 bases, with 2 bases between.

This clonotype has more than one count but fewer than ten. The DNA of the CDR3 is TGTGCCACCCGAGGACTAGCGGGACCAGATACGCAGTATTTT. This translates into CATRGLAGPDTQYF. The chain is built from TRBV6-2 or TRBV6-3 and TRBJ2-3; 12 positions match TRBD2. CDR1 is MNHEY and CDR2 is SVGEGT in the germline V gene. V lost 10 bases and J lost 4; bases outside the gene matches: 6. The CDR3 is made up of 14 amino acids.

This clonotype occurred many times. The chain links TRBV28 to TRBJ1-2; D unresolved. V lost 5 bases and J lost 8, with 15 bases in between. CDR1 and CDR2 (germline): MDHEN, SYDVKM. The CDR3 is 13 residues long. The CDR3 DNA reads TGTGCCAGCAGTCCGCCCCCCCCTAGGGGCTACACCTTC. Amino acid sequence: CASSPPPPRGYTF.

This clonotype was picked up a small number of times. The chain uses TRBV27 and TRBJ1-5, with TRBD1 as a possible D gene (5 bases). The V end was cut by 6 bases, the J end by 6 bases, with 12 bases between. The CDR3 is 13 amino acids. The V gene's germline CDR1 is MNHEY and CDR2 SMNVEV (reference sequence). CDR3 nucleotide sequence: TGTGCCAGCAGGGCCAGGGAAACTCAGCCCCAGCATTTT. Translating gives CASRARETQPQHF.

This clonotype was counted ten times or more. The V call is TRBV6-2 or TRBV6-3, the J call TRBJ2-3; 9 bases agree with TRBD1. CDR1 and CDR2 from the germline V gene are MNHEY and SVGEGT. There are 17 residues in the CDR3. J was trimmed by 4 bases and V by 9 bases; bases with no gene match: 17. The CDR3 sequence: CASKSLPGQGNADTQYF. The CDR3 nucleotides are TGTGCCAGTAAGAGCCTTCCAGGACAGGGGAACGCAGATACGCAGTATTTT.

This clonotype was found many times. The J gene is TRBJ2-3, the V gene TRBV7-9; D remains unclear. CDR1 SEHNR and CDR2 FQNEAQ come from the germline V gene (reference sequence). The V gene lost 4 bases and the J gene lost 4 bases, with 12 bases spanning the gap. This CDR3 comprises 14 residues. For the CDR3, the DNA is TGTGCCAGCAGCTCTCTAGGGTTCGCAGATACGCAGTATTTT. Translating gives CASSSLGFADTQYF.

This rearrangement joins TRBV30 to TRBJ1-1; D unclear. The germline V gene encodes CDR1 GTSNPN and CDR2 SVGIG (reference sequence). V dropped 3 bases and J dropped 4 bases, with 9 bases sitting between them. The length of the CDR3 is 12 residues. DNA for the CDR3: TGTGCCTGGAGCGTAGAGGGCACTGAAGCTTTCTTT. Protein: CAWSVEGTEAFF.

The chain joins TRBV7-9 to TRBJ2-3, with 10 nucleotides matching TRBD1. Germline V gene sequence: CDR1 SEHNR, CDR2 FQNEAQ (reference sequence). With 4 bases clipped from V and 4 bases from J, the junction kept 2 bases outside the gene matches. The CDR3 is 14 residues long. This CDR3 reads CASSSGQGADTQYF. CDR3 sequence (DNA): TGTGCCAGCAGCTCCGGACAGGGGGCAGATACGCAGTATTTT.

This clonotype was detected ten times or more. The rearrangement links TRBV6-6 to TRBJ2-7; 10 nucleotides align to TRBD1. Germline V lookup: CDR1 MNHNY, CDR2 SVGAGI (reference sequence). This CDR3 region has 16 residues. The V gene end was trimmed by 4 bases and the J gene end by 4 bases; junction bases not matched to a gene: 10. The DNA of the CDR3 is TGTGCCAGCAGTTTAAAACCGGGACAGGGGATATACGAGCAGTACTTC. Residues: CASSLKPGQGIYEQYF.

Many counts were recorded for this clonotype. The chain recombines TRBV24-1 with TRBJ2-3; 8 bases map to TRBD1. After removal of 4 bases from V and 4 bases from J, the junction contained 6 bases not matched to a gene. Germline V gene sequence: CDR1 KGHDR, CDR2 SFDVKD. This CDR3 comprises 15 residues. The CDR3 coding sequence is TGTGCCACCAGTGACCCCGGACAGGGATCAGATACGCAGTATTTT. This codes for CATSDPGQGSDTQYF.

This clonotype was detected ten times or more. This chain connects TRBV5-1 to TRBJ2-3; the D gene is possibly TRBD2 (6 bases). Germline loops: CDR1 SGHRS, CDR2 YFSETQ. Trimming stripped 2 bases from V and 4 bases from J, with 29 bases between. The CDR3 has 20 amino acids. This CDR3 is CASSFLVGLGSGEVADTQYF. CDR3 nucleotide sequence: TGCGCCAGCAGCTTCCTCGTCGGTCTAGGTTCGGGAGAGGTTGCAGATACGCAGTATTTT.

This clonotype was detected ten times or more. This sequence joins TRBV28 and TRBJ2-7; 9 bases agree with TRBD1. With 6 bases clipped from V and 5 bases from J, the junction kept 11 bases outside the gene matches. The CDR3 loop spans 15 amino acids. From germline, CDR1 is MDHEN and CDR2 SYDVKM. This chain's CDR3 is CASSLGQGKVNEQYF. In DNA form, the CDR3 reads TGTGCCAGCAGCCTAGGACAGGGGAAAGTCAACGAGCAGTACTTC.

This clonotype was counted a few times. The genes are TRBV30 and TRBJ2-1; the match to TRBD2 covers 15 bases. CDR1 and CDR2 from the germline V gene are GTSNPN and SVGIG (reference sequence). The CDR3 sequence is 17 residues long. With 5 bases clipped from V and 7 bases from J, the junction kept 12 bases outside the gene matches. The DNA of the CDR3 is TGTGCCTGGGATGGACTAGCGGGAGGGCCGATCGGGAATGAGCAGTTCTTC. Residues: CAWDGLAGGPIGNEQFF.

The genes are TRBV29-1 and TRBJ2-5; unclear D gene. Trimming took off 4 bases at V and 5 bases at J, with 5 bases between the two ends. Germline V lookup: CDR1 SQVTM, CDR2 ANQGSEA. CDR3 length equals 10 residues. CDR3 coding DNA: TGCAGCGTTGCTGGGGAGACCCAGTACTTC. As protein: CSVAGETQYF.

This clonotype came up many times. The chain couples TRBV25-1 to TRBJ2-6, with D hard to call. This CDR3 contains 13 residues. V was shortened by 8 bases and J by 4 bases, with 9 bases between the two germline ends. CDR1 MGHDK and CDR2 SYGVNS come from the germline V gene. The CDR3 loop reads CASGLPGANVLTF. The CDR3, as DNA: TGTGCCAGCGGGCTACCCGGGGCCAACGTCCTGACTTTC.

This clonotype was detected ten times or more. This chain joins TRBV20-1 and TRBJ2-3, with 7 bases matching TRBD1. There are 16 residues in the CDR3. After removal of 0 bases from V and 0 bases from J, the junction contained 6 bases not matched to a gene. In germline, CDR1 is DFQATT, CDR2 SNEGSKA (reference sequence). The CDR3 region has the DNA TGCAGTGCTAGAGAAAGGGACAGATGGAGCACAGATACGCAGTATTTT. Its protein product is CSARERDRWSTDTQYF.

This clonotype was observed a single time. The chain links TRBV6-2 or TRBV6-3 to TRBJ2-1; D is uncertain. Germline V lookup: CDR1 MNHEY, CDR2 SVGEGT. The CDR3 has 15 amino acids. The V gene lost 4 bases and the J gene lost 4 bases, with 14 bases spanning the gap. CDR3 sequence (DNA): TGTGCCAGCAGTTGGTCGTTGGTGAGTTACAATGAGCAGTTCTTC. It yields the protein CASSWSLVSYNEQFF.

This clonotype came up many times. This chain joins TRBV3-1 and TRBJ2-1; perhaps TRBD2 as D (5 bases). The CDR3 covers 13 residues. CDR1 is LGHDT and CDR2 is YNNKEL in the germline V gene (reference sequence). V lost 6 bases, J lost 4 bases, and 10 bases lay in between. The CDR3 coding sequence is TGTGCCAGCAGGAACCGGGGATACAATGAGCAGTTCTTC. Residues: CASRNRGYNEQFF.

By share, this clonotype counts as medium-sized (0.01 to 0.1%). V is TRBV20-1 and J is TRBJ1-1; D is uncertain. Trimming took off 0 bases at V and 5 bases at J, with 13 bases between the two ends. CDR3 length equals 14 residues. Germline values: CDR1 DFQATT, CDR2 SNEGSKA (reference sequence). The chain's CDR3 is CSARDSDKWTEAFF. CDR3 DNA: TGCAGTGCTAGAGATAGTGACAAGTGGACTGAAGCTTTCTTT.

This clonotype was counted between two and nine times. The chain recombines TRBV9 with TRBJ1-1; perhaps TRBD1 as D (5 bases). The CDR3 has 15 amino acids. Trimming stripped 4 bases from V and 5 bases from J, with 18 bases between. Germline V lookup: CDR1 SGDLS, CDR2 YYNGEE. The CDR3 region has the DNA TGTGCCAGCAGCTTCATCAGGGTAGAAGAGACTGAAGCTTTCTTT. It encodes CASSFIRVEETEAFF.

This clonotype was observed at least ten times. The chain joins TRBV27 to TRBJ2-7, with D perhaps TRBD2 (6 bases). This CDR3 has 14 residues. V was shortened by 6 bases and J by 3 bases, with 15 bases between the two germline ends. Germline V gives CDR1 MNHEY, CDR2 SMNVEV (reference sequence). The CDR3 reads CASSSALAIYEQYF. The CDR3 DNA reads as TGTGCCAGCAGCTCCGCACTAGCTATCTACGAGCAGTACTTC.

The chain links TRBV6-2 or TRBV6-3 to TRBJ1-5; perhaps TRBD1 as D (5 bases). The CDR3 totals 14 residues. V lost 4 bases and J lost 4, with 11 bases in between. Germline V lookup: CDR1 MNHEY, CDR2 SVGEGT. The CDR3, as DNA: TGTGCCAGCAGTTTACAGGAGGCTAATCAGCCCCAGCATTTT. This gives the protein CASSLQEANQPQHF.

This clonotype was detected many times. V usage is TRBV7-8 and J usage is TRBJ1-1, with D perhaps matching TRBD1 (5 bases). V lost 5 bases and J lost 3, with 13 bases in between. This CDR3 has 14 residues. Germline V lookup: CDR1 SGHVS, CDR2 FQNEAQ. The CDR3 reads CASSPGPDDTEAFF. The CDR3 DNA follows: TGTGCCAGCAGCCCGGGGCCCGACGACACTGAAGCTTTCTTT.

This clonotype has at least ten counts. The chain recombines TRBV28 with TRBJ1-5, with D possibly matching TRBD1 (5 bases). The CDR3 runs to 14 residues. Germline assignment: CDR1 MDHEN and CDR2 SYDVKM. Trimming shortened V by 6 bases and J by 6 bases, and 15 bases separated the two germline ends. The CDR3 here is CASSPSRAGQPQHF. The CDR3 DNA sequence: TGTGCCAGCAGCCCATCCAGGGCGGGTCAGCCCCAGCATTTT.

The rearrangement joins TRBV14 to TRBJ2-7; D gene ambiguous. With 4 bases removed from V and 13 bases from J, the gap between germline ends came to 14 bases. This CDR3 contains 11 residues. Germline CDR1 and CDR2: SGHDN and FVKESK. The CDR3 reads CASSPGVTVYF. CDR3 in DNA: TGTGCCAGCAGCCCGGGTGTGACGGTATACTTC.

Only one count was recorded for this clonotype. A much larger clone is a single base away; this may be a read error. The rearrangement links TRBV3-1 to TRBJ2-5; no reliable D call. The CDR3 has 14 residues. Per germline, CDR1 LGHDT and CDR2 YNNKEL (reference sequence). For the CDR3, the DNA is TGTGTCAGCAGCCAAGACCCCGACGGGGAGACCCAGTACTTC. This translates into CVSSQDPDGETQYF.